A single T cell receptor (beta chain) is shown here with its context. This clone was observed a single time. Its recognized antigen is unknown. Base qualities were left out, and no much larger clone turns up one base away. This sample was included in a study of T cell changes during pregnancy in multiple sclerosis (dated by TCRdb to about 2019). Turning to the overall study: The study looked at changes in the T cell repertoire across pregnancy in women with multiple sclerosis.

The protocol used for the library was the immunoSEQ multiplex PCR assay. TCRdb carries this immuneACCESS record with in-frame sequences only. Its versions omit some clonotypes, under half of them owing to an unresolved V gene in the studies checked, with the rest unexplained. This sample is represented by about 33,000 clones; 91% of them were singletons. In total, the top ten clones hold around 2.8% of the sample. CDR1 and CDR2 (LNHDA, SQIVND) derive from the germline V gene (reference sequence). At the junction V is shortened by 5 bases and J by 8 bases, with 21 bases in between. The CDR3 spans 16 residues, from the cysteine through the phenylalanine. Only CDR3 DNA remains: 48 bases, in frame from the first base.

The receptor's source is a female donor in good health, enrolled as a control in a pregnancy study. Sequenced material: CD4+ T cells from peripheral blood mononuclear cells, taken in the third trimester of pregnancy. The V and J segments used are TRBV19 and TRBJ1-4, with a tentative D gene TRBD1 over 5 matching bases. Here the CDR3 is given as CASSSTGAGVGEKLFF. The DNA sequence reads TGTGCCAGTAGTTCAACTGGCGCGGGGGTAGGGGAAAAACTGTTTTTT.